This entry features one TCR beta chain sequence. This clonotype was seen a few times. There is no known antigen for this receptor. No much larger clone exists at a distance of one base, and base qualities are not known. This sample was included in a study of T-cell memory formation after mild COVID-19 (dated by TCRdb to the early 2020s). General notes on the study: TCR sequence clusters from the two donors were largely donor specific. Longitudinal TCRalpha and TCRbeta repertoire sequencing tracked T-cell clones expanding and contracting after mild COVID-19 in a couple of donors. The cohort comprised two young, previously healthy adult volunteers, one female and one male.

For sequencing, an Illumina NovaSeq 6000 was employed. TCRalpha and TCRbeta cDNA libraries were constructed by 5'RACE with constant-segment primers, with sample barcodes and unique molecular identifiers being introduced. Trizol reagent was used to extract RNA from every sample. Libraries were amplified in two PCR steps, with a second sample barcode and Illumina TruSeq adapters added in the second step. The libraries were sequenced on an Illumina NovaSeq using 2 x 150 bp paired-end reads. As for how the authors treated the data: Reads were demultiplexed and collapsed into UMI-guided consensus sequences with migec v1.2.7. Using mixcr v2.1.11, the UMI consensuses were aligned to TRA and TRB V and J templates and assembled into clonotypes. A clonotype was counted as expanded or contracted only when both edgeR and NoisET called the clonotype significant, with the noise models trained on biological replicates. edgeR calls used a false discovery rate-adjusted p below 0.01 and a log2 fold-change threshold of 1. As an exploratory analysis of dynamics, max-normalized trajectories of the 1000 most abundant clonotypes were examined with PCA combined with hierarchical clustering. Each responding clone was given a CD4 or CD8 phenotype based on the CD4+ and CD8+ repertoires, which had been sequenced separately. TCRdb passed the public sequencing reads through fastp at Q25 and MiXCR, retaining productive beta sequences. Rows with a matching CDR3 protein are joined into one entry that keeps the most common DNA and genes. None of the V and J calls come from the authors' own analysis; TCRdb made them. Across this sample there are 250,000 to 350,000 distinct CDR3 sequences, with approximately 15% seen only once. Over 20% of the sample is in the top ten clones.

Study-wide findings and limitations: Contracting CD4+ clones were located mainly in the CM and EM memory subsets, whereas CD8+ clones were found to be enriched in EMRA. From day 15 to 85, contracting clones showed balanced CD4/CD8 phenotypes, whereas a second wave of clones that expanded from day 15 to 37 leaned towards CD4+. Only a couple of mild cases were covered by the study, and larger cohorts that include severe cases with pre-infection samples were considered necessary. The detection of some responding clones in pre-infection memory suggests that pre-existing cross-reactive memory T cells joined the SARS-CoV-2 response. SARS-CoV-2 specificity was not confirmed for the second-wave clones peaking on day 37.

PBMCs were isolated by Ficoll-Paque density gradient centrifugation. V is trimmed back by 5 bases and J by 4 bases, and the junction contains 4 bases that no gene match accounts for. The CDR3 sequence holds 14 residues, the cysteine and phenylalanine included. Just CDR3 DNA is preserved here, 42 bases in frame from base 1. In the germline V gene, CDR1 corresponds to LGHNT and CDR2 to FRNRAP. Sequenced: PBMCs or a T cell subset sorted from them (not recorded which). The rearranged chain carries TRBV12-5 and TRBJ2-2, with 7 middle bases fitting TRBD2. This receptor was identified in a man between 18 and 35 years old who had mild COVID-19 (a few samples of this study predate the infection). The sample titles of this study are shuffled in the database, so cell type and time point are left out; the donor was told from shared clones. The nucleotide sequence reads TGTGCTAGTGGTGCGGGGGTTGGCACCGGGGAGCTGTTTTTT. Its protein reads: CASGAGVGTGELFF. Supplemented by the reference TRBV12-5 and TRBJ2-2 proteins around the CDR3, the complete variable domain is DARVTQTPRHKVTEMGQEVTMRCQPILGHNTVFWYRQTMMQGLELLAYFRNRAPLDDSGMPKDRFSAEMPDATLATLKIQPSEPRDSAVYFCASGAGVGTGELFFGEGSRLTVL.